This T cell receptor beta chain was captured by sequencing in a study of T-cell reconstitution after alpha-beta-depleted transplantation in children. For TCRbeta, the library was prepared with unique molecular identifiers. MiXCR, applied by TCRdb to the PCR reads, yields one record per CDR3 protein. The repertoire holds roughly 400,000 distinct CDR3 sequences, with around two fifths as singletons. Study-wide points: Several patients had high TCRbeta diversity at day 60; it came from surviving recipient T cells and thymic progenitors. Several hundred expanded graft clones reportedly gave rise to the alpha-beta T cells present about two months after transplant. At the one-year point after transplant, T-cell counts and TCRbeta diversity were found to come mostly from T cells that had been newly produced.

This clonotype was seen at least ten times. The antigen remains undetermined. The germline CDR1 and CDR2 sequences are SQVTM and ANQGSEA. Trimming took off 6 bases at V and 5 bases at J, with 16 bases between the two ends. CDR3 size: 13 residues. The TCR originated in a girl aged 2-10 years with aplastic anemia, due to receive a stem cell transplant. The material was PBMCs, obtained before TCRalphabeta/CD19-depleted stem cell transplant. The chain employs TRBV29-1 and TRBJ2-5; D uncertain. The CDR3 protein is CSVRGSLGETQYF. DNA for the CDR3: TGCAGCGTGCGTGGGTCTCTCGGGGAGACCCAGTACTTC.